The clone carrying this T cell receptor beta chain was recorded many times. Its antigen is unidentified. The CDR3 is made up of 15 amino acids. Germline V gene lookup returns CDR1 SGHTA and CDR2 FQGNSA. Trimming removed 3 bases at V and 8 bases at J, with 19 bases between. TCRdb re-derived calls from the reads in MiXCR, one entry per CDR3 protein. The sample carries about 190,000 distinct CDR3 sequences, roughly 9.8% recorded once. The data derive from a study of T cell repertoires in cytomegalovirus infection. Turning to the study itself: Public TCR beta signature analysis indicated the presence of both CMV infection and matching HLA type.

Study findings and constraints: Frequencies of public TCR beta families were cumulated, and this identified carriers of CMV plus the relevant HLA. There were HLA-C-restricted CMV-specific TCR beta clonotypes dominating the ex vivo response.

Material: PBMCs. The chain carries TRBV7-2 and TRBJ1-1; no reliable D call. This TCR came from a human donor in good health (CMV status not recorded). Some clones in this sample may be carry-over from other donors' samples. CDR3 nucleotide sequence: TGTGCCAGCAGCTTGGGTCCCAGCCTCAGGTCAGAAGCTTTCTTT. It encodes CASSLGPSLRSEAFF.